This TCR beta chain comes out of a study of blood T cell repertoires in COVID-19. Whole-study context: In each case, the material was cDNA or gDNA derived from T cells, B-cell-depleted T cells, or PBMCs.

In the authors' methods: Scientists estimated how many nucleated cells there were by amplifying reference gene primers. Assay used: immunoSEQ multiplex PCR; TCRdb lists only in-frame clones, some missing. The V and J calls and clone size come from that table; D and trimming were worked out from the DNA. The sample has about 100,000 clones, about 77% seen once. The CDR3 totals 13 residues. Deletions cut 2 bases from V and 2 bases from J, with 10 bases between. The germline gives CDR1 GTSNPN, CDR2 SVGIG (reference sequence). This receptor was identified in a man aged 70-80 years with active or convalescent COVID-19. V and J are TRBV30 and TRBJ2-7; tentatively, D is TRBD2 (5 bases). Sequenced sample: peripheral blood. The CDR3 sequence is CAWSSLAPYEQYF. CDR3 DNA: TGTGCCTGGAGTTCGCTAGCCCCCTACGAGCAGTACTTC.